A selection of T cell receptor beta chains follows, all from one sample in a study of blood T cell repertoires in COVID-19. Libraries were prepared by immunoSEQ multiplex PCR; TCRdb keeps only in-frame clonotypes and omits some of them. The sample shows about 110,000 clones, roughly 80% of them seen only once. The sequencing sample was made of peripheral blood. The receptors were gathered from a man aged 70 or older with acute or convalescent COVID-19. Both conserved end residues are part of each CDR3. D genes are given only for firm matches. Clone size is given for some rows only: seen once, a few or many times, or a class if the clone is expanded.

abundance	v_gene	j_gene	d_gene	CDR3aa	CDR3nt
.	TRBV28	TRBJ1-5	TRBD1	CASSLGGTGRNQPQHF	TGTGCCAGCAGTTTGGGCGGGACAGGGAGAAATCAGCCCCAGCATTTT
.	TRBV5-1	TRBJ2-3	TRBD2	CASSLSRTSGITDTQYF	TGCGCCAGCAGCTTGTCAAGGACTAGCGGGATAACAGATACGCAGTATTTT
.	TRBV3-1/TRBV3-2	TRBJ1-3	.	CASSQNTGSGNTIYF	TGTGCCAGCAGCCAAAATACAGGCTCTGGAAACACCATATATTTT
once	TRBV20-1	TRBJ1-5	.	CSATDPQGNNQPQHF	TGCAGTGCTACTGACCCCCAGGGGAACAATCAGCCCCAGCATTTT
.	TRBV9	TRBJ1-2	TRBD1	CASSGGGAGGNYGYTF	TGTGCCAGCAGCGGAGGGGGCGCAGGGGGTAACTATGGCTACACCTTC
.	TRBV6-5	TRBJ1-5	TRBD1	CASRQGAQPQHF	TGTGCCAGTCGACAGGGGGCTCAGCCCCAGCATTTT
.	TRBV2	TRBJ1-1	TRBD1	CATPGTGEYTEAFF	TGTGCCACACCCGGGACAGGAGAATACACTGAAGCTTTCTTT
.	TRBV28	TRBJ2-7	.	CASRLDRRTYEQYF	TGTGCCAGCAGACTTGACAGGCGGACCTACGAGCAGTACTTC
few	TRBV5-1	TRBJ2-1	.	CASSQIFSSEQFF	TGCGCCAGCAGCCAAATTTTCTCGAGTGAGCAGTTCTTC
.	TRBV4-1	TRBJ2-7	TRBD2	CASSHPGTSNYEQYF	TGCGCCAGCAGCCATCCCGGGACTAGCAACTACGAGCAGTACTTC
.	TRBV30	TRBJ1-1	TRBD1	CAWSVHRGDRGPHTEAFF	TGTGCCTGGAGTGTACACCGAGGGGACAGGGGGCCGCACACTGAAGCTTTCTTT
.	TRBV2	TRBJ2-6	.	CASSMQGNSGANVLTF	TGTGCCAGCAGTATGCAGGGAAACTCTGGGGCCAACGTCCTGACTTTC
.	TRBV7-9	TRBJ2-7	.	CASSLATAHYEQYF	TGTGCCAGCAGCTTAGCTACTGCCCACTACGAGCAGTACTTC
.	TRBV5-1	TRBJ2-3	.	CASSLLGGQGVFTDTQYF	TGCGCCAGCAGCTTGTTAGGCGGTCAGGGCGTTTTCACAGATACGCAGTATTTT
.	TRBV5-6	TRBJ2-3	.	CASSSMTVTVTDTQYF	TGTGCCAGCAGCTCCATGACAGTTACCGTCACAGATACGCAGTATTTT
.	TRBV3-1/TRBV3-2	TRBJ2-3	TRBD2	CASSQGSGGSTDTQYF	TGTGCCAGCAGCCAAGGGAGCGGGGGGAGCACAGATACGCAGTATTTT
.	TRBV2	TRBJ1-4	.	CASSLTGYEKLFF	TGTGCCAGCAGCCTGACAGGATACGAAAAACTGTTTTTT
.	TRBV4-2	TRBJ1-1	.	CASSLDSKNTEAFF	TGTGCCAGCAGCCTCGACAGCAAGAACACTGAAGCTTTCTTT
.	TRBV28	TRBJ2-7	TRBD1	CASSLRGQGAYEQYF	TGTGCCAGCAGTCTTAGAGGACAGGGGGCCTACGAGCAGTACTTC
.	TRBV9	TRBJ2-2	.	CASSASSNTGELFF	TGTGCCAGCAGCGCCTCGTCGAACACCGGGGAGCTGTTTTTT
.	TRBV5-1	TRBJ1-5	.	CASSLDTGAEGPQHF	TGCGCCAGCAGCTTGGATACAGGTGCGGAGGGGCCCCAGCATTTT
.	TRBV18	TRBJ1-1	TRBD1	CASSQGQVERGTEAFF	TGTGCCAGCTCACAGGGACAGGTTGAAAGGGGAACTGAAGCTTTCTTT
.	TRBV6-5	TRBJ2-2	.	CASTRTANTGELFF	TGTGCCAGCACCCGGACAGCGAACACCGGGGAGCTGTTTTTT
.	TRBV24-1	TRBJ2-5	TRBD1	CATSDPQGAGETQYF	TGTGCCACCAGTGATCCCCAGGGGGCTGGAGAGACCCAGTACTTC
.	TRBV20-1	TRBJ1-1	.	CSASRGRGTEAFF	TGCAGTGCTAGTCGAGGAAGGGGCACTGAAGCTTTCTTT
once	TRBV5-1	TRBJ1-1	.	CASSLNMNTEAFF	TGCGCCAGCAGCCTTAACATGAACACTGAAGCTTTCTTT
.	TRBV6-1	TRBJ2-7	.	CASSEAPGDSSYEQYF	TGTGCCAGCAGTGAAGCGCCGGGGGACAGCTCCTACGAGCAGTACTTC
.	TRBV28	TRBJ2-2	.	CASSFHGGSGELFF	TGTGCCAGCAGTTTTCATGGGGGGTCCGGGGAGCTGTTTTTT
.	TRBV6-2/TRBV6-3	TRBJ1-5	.	CASSFFRNQPQHF	TGTGCCAGCAGTTTTTTCAGGAATCAGCCCCAGCATTTT
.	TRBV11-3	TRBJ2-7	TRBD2	CASSLSYYGTSGRLNEQYF	TGTGCCAGCAGCTTATCCTATTACGGGACTAGCGGGAGATTGAACGAGCAGTACTTC
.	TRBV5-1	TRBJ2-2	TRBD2	CASSLAAREGTGELFF	TGCGCCAGCAGCTTGGCGGCGCGGGAGGGCACCGGGGAGCTGTTTTTT
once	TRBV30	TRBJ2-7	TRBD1	CAWRAPGQGVSYEQYF	TGTGCCTGGAGAGCACCCGGACAGGGGGTATCCTACGAGCAGTACTTC
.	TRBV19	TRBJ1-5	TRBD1	CASGNRGSRENQPQHF	TGTGCCAGTGGCAACAGGGGGAGTCGGGAAAATCAGCCCCAGCATTTT
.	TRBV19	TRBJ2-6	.	CASSIRGSGANVLTF	TGTGCCAGTAGTATAAGGGGATCTGGGGCCAACGTCCTGACTTTC
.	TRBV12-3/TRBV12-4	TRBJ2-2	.	CASSFRGGELFF	TGTGCCAGCAGTTTCCGAGGCGGGGAGCTGTTTTTT
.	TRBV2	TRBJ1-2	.	CASTTDSVYGYTF	TGTGCCAGCACTACAGACAGCGTCTATGGCTACACCTTC
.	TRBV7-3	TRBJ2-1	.	CASSLRGGTYNEQFF	TGTGCCAGCAGCTTAAGGGGGGGCACCTACAATGAGCAGTTCTTC
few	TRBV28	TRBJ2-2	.	CASSSGLGGSGELFF	TGTGCCAGCAGTTCAGGGTTGGGCGGTTCCGGGGAGCTGTTTTTT
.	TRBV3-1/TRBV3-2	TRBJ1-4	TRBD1	CASSQRTGARSEKLFF	TGTGCCAGCAGCCAGAGGACAGGCGCCAGGAGTGAAAAACTGTTTTTT
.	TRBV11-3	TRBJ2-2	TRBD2	CASSSSGRANGELFF	TGTGCCAGCAGCTCTAGCGGGAGGGCCAACGGGGAGCTGTTTTTT
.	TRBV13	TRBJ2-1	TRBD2	CASSLGLAGVGEQFF	TGTGCCAGCAGCCTTGGACTAGCGGGGGTGGGCGAGCAGTTCTTC
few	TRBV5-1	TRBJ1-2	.	CASSLGSGDGYTF	TGCGCCAGCAGCTTGGGCTCAGGGGATGGCTACACCTTC
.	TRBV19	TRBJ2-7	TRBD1	CASRGPDRSYEQYF	TGTGCCAGTAGGGGACCGGACAGGTCCTACGAGCAGTACTTC
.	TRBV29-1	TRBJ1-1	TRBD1	CSGRQGAGTEAFF	TGCAGCGGGAGACAGGGGGCGGGCACTGAAGCTTTCTTT
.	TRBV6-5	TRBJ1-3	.	CASTPVASGNTIYF	TGTGCCAGCACGCCAGTTGCCTCTGGAAACACCATATATTTT
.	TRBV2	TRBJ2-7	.	CASGRTRLYEQYF	TGTGCCAGCGGCCGGACAAGACTCTACGAGCAGTACTTC
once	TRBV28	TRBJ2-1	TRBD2	CASSPRLAAGHEQFF	TGTGCCAGCAGTCCCCGACTAGCGGCTGGTCATGAGCAGTTCTTC
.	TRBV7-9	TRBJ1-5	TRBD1	CASSLWQGARSNQPQHF	TGTGCCAGCAGCTTATGGCAGGGGGCTAGGAGCAATCAGCCCCAGCATTTT
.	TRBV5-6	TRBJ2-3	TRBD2	CASSPEGAGGFGGTQYF	TGTGCCAGCAGCCCCGAGGGAGCGGGGGGGTTCGGCGGTACGCAGTATTTT
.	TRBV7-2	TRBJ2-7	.	CASSFQGGYEQYF	TGTGCCAGCAGCTTCCAGGGAGGCTACGAGCAGTACTTC
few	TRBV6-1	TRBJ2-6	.	CASSVGQGSGANVLTF	TGTGCCAGCAGTGTAGGCCAGGGCTCTGGGGCCAACGTCCTGACTTTC
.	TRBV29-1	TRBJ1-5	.	CSVDMGGDQPQHF	TGCAGCGTTGATATGGGGGGGGATCAGCCCCAGCATTTT
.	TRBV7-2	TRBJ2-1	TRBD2	CASSPPGLVYNEQFF	TGTGCCAGCAGCCCTCCGGGACTAGTCTACAATGAGCAGTTCTTC
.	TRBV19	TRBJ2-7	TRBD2	CASSIVFLGGELTYEQYF	TGTGCCAGTAGTATAGTTTTCCTGGGAGGGGAGTTGACCTACGAGCAGTACTTC
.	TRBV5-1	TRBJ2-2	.	CASRREGVGELFF	TGCGCCAGCAGACGTGAAGGGGTCGGGGAGCTGTTTTTT
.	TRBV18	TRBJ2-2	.	CASRSAFKTGELFF	TGTGCCAGTCGTAGCGCCTTTAAGACCGGGGAGCTGTTTTTT
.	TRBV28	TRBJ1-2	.	CASNSVGGAVYGYTF	TGTGCCAGCAATTCGGTGGGGGGTGCCGTCTATGGCTACACCTTC
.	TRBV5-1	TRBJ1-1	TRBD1	CASRKTGQGNTEAFF	TGCGCCAGCAGGAAGACGGGACAGGGAAACACTGAAGCTTTCTTT
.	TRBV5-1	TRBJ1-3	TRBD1	CASSLAGTAYGNTIYF	TGCGCCAGCAGCTTGGCCGGGACAGCCTATGGAAACACCATATATTTT